Each of the 23 T cell receptor beta chains below was sequenced from the same sample in a study of regulatory T cells in long-lasting Graves disease. Relying on iRepertoire HTBI primers and Arm-PCR of CDR3 regions, the team built TCR beta libraries. TCRdb ran MiXCR on the multiplex PCR reads and lists one entry per CDR3 protein. The sample records under 800,000 distinct CDR3 sequences, around 15% being singletons. As to time point: newly diagnosed GD, antithyroid drugs for less than 3 months. Preparation of the TCR library used RNA extracted from PBMCs. The sample also formed part of further work on T cells in Graves' hyperthyroidism and ophthalmopathy.

The input for sequencing was peripheral blood mononuclear cells (PBMCs), taken at new diagnosis, from a patient treated with antithyroid drugs. All receptors derive from a woman in her 30s with Graves disease.

This clonotype was detected ten times or more. The chain has TRBV27 and TRBJ2-7, with 9 bases lining up with TRBD1. The CDR3 is 15 residues long. V lost 8 bases and J lost 2; bases outside the gene matches: 10. Per germline, CDR1 MNHEY and CDR2 SMNVEV (reference sequence). CDR3: CASRSLDRGPYEQYF. CDR3 coding DNA: TGTGCCAGCCGATCCTTGGACAGGGGTCCCTACGAGCAGTACTTC.

This clonotype was seen at least ten times. The V call is TRBV27, the J call TRBJ2-3; D call uncertain. Per the germline V gene, CDR1 is MNHEY and CDR2 is SMNVEV (reference sequence). This CDR3 is 17 amino acids long. V lost 5 bases, J lost 1 base, and 19 bases lay in between. CDR3 DNA: TGTGCCAGCAGTCCCGTTAGAAAGGATATAGGCACAGATACGCAGTATTTT. Translated: CASSPVRKDIGTDTQYF.

The table lists this clonotype with many counts. The V and J genes are TRBV2 and TRBJ2-1, with D uncertain. Germline CDR1 reads SNHLY; CDR2 reads FYNNEI. The CDR3 totals 11 residues. V shed 6 bases and J shed 4 bases, with 4 bases lying between them. The CDR3 is CASRRYNEQFF. The CDR3 nucleotides are TGTGCCAGCAGGAGATACAATGAGCAGTTCTTC.

This clonotype was counted at least ten times. The chain links TRBV12-3 or TRBV12-4 to TRBJ2-5; D not certain. Trimming took off 4 bases at V and 2 bases at J, with 14 bases between the two ends. The CDR3 runs 15 residues. The chain's CDR3 is CASSWALGTQETQYF. The CDR3 DNA reads TGTGCCAGCAGTTGGGCGCTAGGTACGCAAGAGACCCAGTACTTC.

A few counts support this clonotype. For the CDR3, the DNA is TGTGCCAGCTCACCGGGACAGGGCCCCTCCGAGCAGTACTTC. Residues: CASSPGQGPSEQYF. J is TRBJ2-7 and V is TRBV18; 9 bases are a match to TRBD1. The trim removed 3 bases at V and 6 bases at J, leaving 6 bases unmatched. The CDR3 totals 14 residues. The germline V gene has CDR1 KGHSH and CDR2 LQKENI.

Many counts were recorded for this clonotype. The chain couples TRBV10-1 to TRBJ2-2, with a tentative D call TRBD1 (5 bases). The CDR3 contains 17 residues. V dropped 2 bases and J dropped 1 base, with 14 bases sitting between them. Germline-derived CDR1 and CDR2 are WNHNN and SYGVQD (reference sequence). The CDR3 loop reads CASSEEDKQENTGELFF. CDR3 sequence (DNA): TGCGCCAGCAGTGAGGAGGACAAACAGGAGAACACCGGGGAGCTGTTTTTT.

In its sample, this clonotype was seen many times. This chain links TRBV7-2 with TRBJ2-3; 9 bases line up with TRBD1. The V gene's germline CDR1 is SGHTA and CDR2 FQGNSA. This CDR3 spans 15 amino acids. V gave up 5 bases and J gave up 1 base; unmatched junction bases: 4. CDR3 in amino acids: CASSPQGAGTDTQYF. The CDR3 DNA reads as TGTGCCAGCAGCCCACAGGGGGCTGGCACAGATACGCAGTATTTT.

The sample holds a few counts of this clonotype. The J gene is TRBJ2-7, the V gene TRBV11-1; 9 bases agree with TRBD1. The CDR3 spans 16 residues. Trimming removed 4 bases from V and 1 base from J; junction bases left unmatched: 8. From germline, CDR1 is SGHAT and CDR2 FQDESV (reference sequence). The chain's CDR3 is CASSSRSGTGSYEQYF. Here the CDR3 DNA reads TGTGCCAGCAGCTCCAGGTCGGGGACAGGGTCCTACGAGCAGTACTTC.

This chain links TRBV6-9 with TRBJ1-6; D is unclear. This CDR3 spans 13 amino acids. V lost 3 bases to trimming and J lost 7 bases, with 7 bases between them. Germline V gives CDR1 MNHGY, CDR2 SVAAGI. As DNA, the CDR3 is TGTGCCAGCAGTTACTCAAGCAATTCACCCCTCCACTTT. This translates into CASSYSSNSPLHF.

V is TRBV5-6 and J is TRBJ2-7; a possible D gene is TRBD2 (6 bases). CDR1 is SGHDT and CDR2 is YYEEEE in the germline V gene. CDR3 length: 17 residues. The V gene lost 4 bases and the J gene lost 2 bases, with 22 bases spanning the gap. This CDR3 reads CASSPPGGEDVTYEQYF. The CDR3 DNA reads TGTGCCAGCAGCCCCCCCGGCGGGGAGGACGTGACCTACGAGCAGTACTTC. The variable domain in full, with the rest retrieved from reference TRBV5-6 and TRBJ2-7, is DAGVTQSPTHLIKTRGQQVTLRCSPKSGHDTVSWYQQALGQGPQFIFQYYEEEERQRGNFPDRFSGHQFPNYSSELNVNALLLGDSALYLCASSPPGGEDVTYEQYFGPGTRLTVT.

This clonotype showed up many times. V is TRBV7-3 and J is TRBJ2-1; tentatively, D is TRBD2 (6 bases). V was shortened by 0 bases and J by 9 bases, with 15 bases between the two germline ends. Germline lookup yields CDR1 SGHTA and CDR2 FQGTGA. The CDR3 has 15 residues. This chain's CDR3 is CASSLTGTPRGEQFF. The CDR3 DNA sequence: TGTGCCAGCAGCTTAACTGGGACTCCGCGTGGTGAGCAGTTCTTC.

This clonotype was detected ten times or more. This chain links TRBV6-1 with TRBJ1-1; D is ambiguous. The CDR3 extends over 13 amino acids. With 6 bases removed from V and 2 bases from J, the gap between germline ends came to 10 bases. CDR1 is MNHNS, CDR2 SASEGT, per germline. The CDR3 protein is CASRLVPNTEAFF. CDR3 sequence (DNA): TGTGCCAGCAGATTGGTCCCAAACACTGAAGCTTTCTTT.

This sequence joins TRBV5-1 and TRBJ1-4, with 7 bases fitting TRBD1. With V trimmed by 1 base and J by 10 bases, 13 bases remained unmatched. Germline V gene lookup returns CDR1 SGHRS and CDR2 YFSETQ. This CDR3 contains 16 residues. CDR3 DNA sequence: TGCGCCAGCAGCTTGTACGGACAGGACCAAGGGCGAAAACTGTTTTTT. Its protein product is CASSLYGQDQGRKLFF.

This clonotype appeared many times. The rearrangement joins TRBV20-1 to TRBJ2-3; D may be TRBD2 (6 bases). The germline V gene encodes CDR1 DFQATT and CDR2 SNEGSKA (reference sequence). The CDR3 length is 13 residues. The V gene lost 1 base and the J gene lost 7 bases, with 12 bases spanning the gap. The CDR3 DNA sequence: TGCAGTGCTAGAGCGGGAGTTTTTAATACGCAGTATTTT. Translated, it gives CSARAGVFNTQYF.

CDR3 sequence (DNA): TGTGCCAGCAGGGACCCTAAGAGGCAGCCCCAGCATTTT. Translation: CASRDPKRQPQHF. This rearrangement joins TRBV28 to TRBJ1-5; D not resolved. V lost 6 bases and J 7 bases, leaving 13 bases between the germline ends. Germline CDR1 is MDHEN and CDR2 is SYDVKM. The CDR3 runs to 13 residues. Full variable domain (outside the CDR3, taken from reference TRBV28 and TRBJ1-5): DVKVTQSSRYLVKRTGEKVFLECVQDMDHENMFWYRQDPGLGLRLIYFSYDVKMKEKGDIPEGYSVSREKKERFSLILESASTNQTSMYLCASRDPKRQPQHFGDGTRLSIL.

This clonotype was seen ten or more times. The rearrangement links TRBV12-3 or TRBV12-4 to TRBJ2-5; tentatively, D is TRBD2 (7 bases). Trimming removed 6 bases from V and 5 bases from J, with 19 bases in between. The CDR3 has 15 residues. DNA for the CDR3: TGTGCCAGCAGCCGAGAGGTGGGGAGGGGGGAGACCCAGTACTTC. Translated, it gives CASSREVGRGETQYF.

This clonotype was observed many times. CDR3 nucleotide sequence: TGTGCCAGCAGTTTAAACACCCAACATACTAGCGGGGCACTCCAAGAGACCCAGTACTTC. Protein: CASSLNTQHTSGALQETQYF. The V call is TRBV28, the J call TRBJ2-5, with 10 nucleotides matching TRBD2. V shed 2 bases, J shed 1 base, and the junction held 16 bases outside the gene matches. CDR1 MDHEN and CDR2 SYDVKM come from the germline V gene. This CDR3 has 20 residues.

This clonotype was recorded a few times. The chain links TRBV29-1 to TRBJ2-3; perhaps TRBD1 as D (5 bases). CDR1 is SQVTM, CDR2 ANQGSEA, per germline. CDR3 size: 14 residues. V was shortened by 2 bases and J by 4 bases, with 13 bases between the two germline ends. CDR3 amino acids: CSVEHAGPADTQYF. DNA for the CDR3: TGCAGCGTTGAACATGCAGGGCCGGCAGATACGCAGTATTTT.

The V gene is TRBV3-1, the J gene TRBJ1-5; TRBD1 might be the D (5 bases). The V gene lost 6 bases and the J gene lost 4 bases, with 16 bases spanning the gap. The CDR3 totals 15 residues. Per the germline V gene, CDR1 is LGHDT and CDR2 is YNNKEL (reference sequence). CDR3: CASSRSGAPNQPQHF. CDR3 nucleotide sequence: TGTGCCAGCAGTCGTAGCGGGGCCCCTAATCAGCCCCAGCATTTT.

The table lists this clonotype with a few counts. V and J are TRBV4-2 and TRBJ2-7; 11 nucleotides align to TRBD2. The V segment lost 2 bases and the J segment 3 bases; nucleotides outside the gene matches: 0. This CDR3 is 14 amino acids long. From germline, CDR1 is LGHNA and CDR2 YNFKEQ. CDR3 in DNA: TGTGCCAGCAGCCAACTAGCGGGAGGCTACGAGCAGTACTTC. It translates to CASSQLAGGYEQYF.

The chain uses TRBV15 and TRBJ2-1; 8 bases map to TRBD1. Unmatched junction bases numbered 4, after V lost 5 bases and J lost 4 bases. The CDR3 spans 14 residues. Germline CDR1 LNHNV, CDR2 YYDKDF (reference sequence). The CDR3 spells CATSPRTGYNEQFF. As DNA, the CDR3 is TGTGCCACCAGCCCCAGGACAGGGTACAATGAGCAGTTCTTC.

The rearrangement links TRBV18 to TRBJ2-1; 10 positions agree with TRBD1. With the DNA end fitting TRBJ2-7 better, the J assignment may be wrong. The CDR3 spans 17 residues. The germline gives CDR1 KGHSH, CDR2 LQKENI. CDR3 in DNA: TGTGCCAGCTCACTGAGACCACCGGGACAGGGGCGAAATGAGCAGTACTTC. Its protein is CASSLRPPGQGRNEQYF.

This chain connects TRBV25-1 to TRBJ2-1; D may be TRBD2 (6 bases). The CDR3 is 13 residues long. Germline V lookup: CDR1 MGHDK, CDR2 SYGVNS. V dropped 6 bases and J dropped 4 bases, with 10 bases sitting between them. The CDR3 DNA reads as TGTGCCAGCAGGCGGGACCAATACAATGAGCAGTTCTTC. This codes for CASRRDQYNEQFF.